This T cell receptor (beta chain) is from a study of T cells in Graves' hyperthyroidism and ophthalmopathy. Study results and limitations: Blood also contained most expanded thyroid clonotypes above 0.001.

This clonotype has a handful of counts. Its antigen is unknown. CDR1 is MDHEN, CDR2 SYDVKM, per germline. Trimming cost V 3 bases and J 6 bases, with 14 bases left between them. The CDR3 is made up of 15 amino acids. RNA transcripts gave rise to amplified TCR beta CDR3 regions. HTBI primers drove first-round RT-PCR of the TCR CDR3. TCRdb reprocessed the multiplex PCR reads via MiXCR and lists one record per CDR3 protein. The data show roughly 740,000 distinct CDR3 sequences, about a sixth seen once. When ophthalmopathy did not progress within 18 months, Graves' hyperthyroidism was considered stable. Hyperthyroidism, newly diagnosed and lasting under 2 months, affected patients aged 18 to 65. The PBMCs were sourced from fresh peripheral blood (10 ml).

Material: blood. The V and J genes are TRBV28 and TRBJ2-2, with D perhaps matching TRBD2 (5 bases). This TCR came from a young man with Graves' hyperthyroidism. CDR3 sequence: CASSLAGVSPGELFF. CDR3 nucleotides: TGTGCCAGCAGTTTGGCGGGTGTCAGCCCCGGGGAGCTGTTTTTT.